This entry lists 25 T cell receptor beta chains sequenced from one sample in a study of blood T cell repertoires in COVID-19. The table came from immunoSEQ multiplex PCR; TCRdb's copy has only in-frame clones and leaves some out. The sample records around 260,000 clones, roughly 85% being singletons. The sequencing input was peripheral blood. Receptors were obtained from a woman aged 45 to 65 who had recovered from COVID-19.

This chain connects TRBV9 to TRBJ2-3, with TRBD1 matching 7 bases. The germline gives CDR1 SGDLS, CDR2 YYNGEE. Germline trimming cut 3 bases from V and 5 bases from J; bases unmatched to any gene: 9. CDR3 length: 15 amino acids. The CDR3: CASSETRGSRDTQYF. As DNA, the CDR3 is TGTGCCAGCAGCGAAACCAGGGGGTCGAGAGATACGCAGTATTTT. The entire variable domain, with the rest obtained from reference TRBV9 and TRBJ2-3, is as follows: DSGVTQTPKHLITATGQRVTLRCSPRSGDLSVYWYQQSLDQGLQFLIQYYNGEERAKGNILERFSAQQFPDLHSELNLSSLELGDSALYFCASSETRGSRDTQYFGPGTRLTVL.

This sequence joins TRBV7-9 and TRBJ1-1; 7 positions match TRBD1. Germline V gene lookup returns CDR1 SEHNR and CDR2 FQNEAQ (reference sequence). This CDR3 spans 15 amino acids. The V gene end was trimmed by 4 bases and the J gene end by 2 bases; junction bases not matched to a gene: 7. The CDR3 DNA sequence: TGTGCCAGCAGCTCCCAGGGGGGCCTAAACACTGAAGCTTTCTTT. Translated: CASSSQGGLNTEAFF.

In its sample, this clone was seen a few times. The V call is TRBV27, the J call TRBJ2-5; 8 bases line up with TRBD1. This CDR3 is 14 amino acids long. After removal of 6 bases from V and 5 bases from J, the junction contained 8 bases not matched to a gene. Looked up from germline, CDR1 is MNHEY and CDR2 is SMNVEV (reference sequence). The CDR3 DNA sequence: TGTGCCAGCAGCCCCCAGGGGGCAGAGGAGACCCAGTACTTC. Encoded protein: CASSPQGAEETQYF.

The chain joins TRBV5-1 to TRBJ2-3; perhaps TRBD2 as D (6 bases). Per the germline V gene, CDR1 is SGHRS and CDR2 is YFSETQ. This CDR3 contains 15 residues. Trimming removed 4 bases from V and 2 bases from J, with 14 bases in between. CDR3 region: CASSRGGAVTDTQYF. CDR3 nucleotides: TGCGCCAGCAGCCGAGGCGGGGCGGTCACAGATACGCAGTATTTT. The whole variable domain, remainder taken from reference TRBV5-1 and TRBJ2-3, is KAGVTQTPRYLIKTRGQQVTLSCSPISGHRSVSWYQQTPGQGLQFLFEYFSETQRNKGNFPGRFSGRQFSNSRSEMNVSTLELGDSALYLCASSRGGAVTDTQYFGPGTRLTVL.

The chain recombines TRBV5-6 with TRBJ2-4; 7 bases align to TRBD2. Per germline, CDR1 SGHDT and CDR2 YYEEEE. Trimming removed 4 bases from V and 9 bases from J; junction bases left unmatched: 4. This CDR3 region has 12 residues. The CDR3 here is CASSPWEGIQYF. Written as DNA, the CDR3 is TGTGCCAGCAGCCCCTGGGAGGGCATTCAGTACTTC.

This clone was counted a single time. This chain connects TRBV4-2 to TRBJ2-7; TRBD2 matches at 14 bases. The V segment lost 0 bases and the J segment 2 bases; nucleotides outside the gene matches: 0. Germline lookup yields CDR1 LGHNA and CDR2 YNFKEQ. The CDR3 has 16 residues. CDR3 sequence: CASSQETSGGAYEQYF. CDR3 nucleotide sequence: TGTGCCAGCAGCCAAGAGACTAGCGGGGGGGCCTACGAGCAGTACTTC.

The chain carries TRBV4-2 and TRBJ2-7; 8 positions agree with TRBD2. CDR3 length: 13 amino acids. Unmatched junction bases numbered 8, after V lost 8 bases and J lost 5 bases. Germline V gene lookup returns CDR1 LGHNA and CDR2 YNFKEQ. As DNA, the CDR3 is TGTGCCAGCGCCAGGGGTAGCGGGAACGAGCAGTACTTC. Translated, it gives CASARGSGNEQYF.

The chain links TRBV7-9 to TRBJ2-1, with D unclear. The germline CDR1 and CDR2 sequences are SEHNR and FQNEAQ (reference sequence). V gave up 7 bases and J gave up 0 bases, with 13 bases separating them. The CDR3 runs to 15 residues. CDR3 region: CASTHRRRSYNEQFF. CDR3 in DNA: TGTGCCAGCACCCATCGGCGGCGCTCCTACAATGAGCAGTTCTTC.

The rearrangement joins TRBV4-3 to TRBJ2-6; D perhaps matches TRBD2 (6 bases). From germline, CDR1 is LGHNA and CDR2 YSLEER. Deletions cut 4 bases from V and 0 bases from J, with 16 bases between. CDR3 length equals 18 residues. CDR3 coding DNA: TGCGCCAGCAGCCGCAACACAGTGCGGGGCTCTGGGGCCAACGTCCTGACTTTC. Protein: CASSRNTVRGSGANVLTF.

This clone has just one count. The rearrangement links TRBV5-6 to TRBJ2-7; tentative D call: TRBD1 (6 bases). The V gene's germline CDR1 is SGHDT and CDR2 YYEEEE. With 3 bases removed from V and 5 bases from J, the gap between germline ends came to 18 bases. The CDR3 covers 15 residues. Here the CDR3 DNA reads TGTGCCAGCAGCTCCGGCCAAAACAGGGATAACGAGCAGTACTTC. Its translation: CASSSGQNRDNEQYF. Together with reference TRBV5-6 and TRBJ2-7, the CDR3 gives the full variable domain: DAGVTQSPTHLIKTRGQQVTLRCSPKSGHDTVSWYQQALGQGPQFIFQYYEEEERQRGNFPDRFSGHQFPNYSSELNVNALLLGDSALYLCASSSGQNRDNEQYFGPGTRLTVT.

This chain connects TRBV29-1 to TRBJ2-7, with 8 bases lining up with TRBD1. Trimming took 8 bases from V and 5 from J; bases not matched to a gene: 5. Germline V gene lookup returns CDR1 SQVTM and CDR2 ANQGSEA. The CDR3 has 11 residues. The CDR3 spells CSFKDRDEQYF. The CDR3 coding sequence is TGCAGCTTCAAGGACAGGGACGAGCAGTACTTC.

The chain carries TRBV5-1 and TRBJ2-7; TRBD1 matches 7 bases. CDR3 length: 12 residues. V was pared by 6 bases and J by 4 bases, with 4 bases of the junction left unmatched. Looked up from germline, CDR1 is SGHRS and CDR2 is YFSETQ. CDR3 residues: CASTPGGYEQYF. The CDR3 DNA sequence: TGCGCCAGCACTCCAGGGGGATACGAGCAGTACTTC.

The chain recombines TRBV7-9 with TRBJ1-1; D is perhaps TRBD1 (5 bases). Trimming pared 4 bases from V and 0 bases from J, leaving 12 bases between. CDR1 and CDR2 from the germline V gene are SEHNR and FQNEAQ (reference sequence). The length of the CDR3 is 15 residues. CDR3 in DNA: TGTGCCAGCAGCTCCCAGGGATTAATGAACACTGAAGCTTTCTTT. This sequence encodes CASSSQGLMNTEAFF.

V and J are TRBV6-2 or TRBV6-3 and TRBJ2-2; 7 positions match TRBD1. V gave up 1 base and J gave up 1 base; unmatched junction bases: 3. The CDR3 is made up of 16 amino acids. Germline CDR1 MNHEY, CDR2 SVGEGT. The CDR3 coding sequence is TGTGCCAGCAGTTACTTAGGGGGCGGGAACACCGGGGAGCTGTTTTTT. Translating gives CASSYLGGGNTGELFF.

This chain uses TRBV10-1 with TRBJ2-7; D is unresolved. Germline values: CDR1 WNHNN, CDR2 SYGVQD (reference sequence). Trimming took off 3 bases at V and 5 bases at J, with 11 bases between the two ends. The CDR3 loop spans 13 amino acids. In DNA, the CDR3 is TGCGCCAGCAGTGAAGGCAGGCCCCACGAGCAGTACTTC. It codes for CASSEGRPHEQYF.

V gene TRBV7-8 combines with J gene TRBJ2-7; 7 nucleotides match TRBD1. The CDR3 has 15 residues. Germline assignment: CDR1 SGHVS and CDR2 FQNEAQ. Trimming removed 5 bases from V and 3 bases from J; junction bases left unmatched: 10. In DNA form, the CDR3 reads TGTGCCAGCAGCCTCGGACAGGTACCCTTCTACGAGCAGTACTTC. Amino acids: CASSLGQVPFYEQYF.

This clone showed up just a few times. The chain couples TRBV5-6 to TRBJ2-7; D perhaps matches TRBD1 (6 bases). There are 16 residues in the CDR3. Trimming left V 2 bases short and J 0 bases short, with 15 bases between. Germline-derived CDR1 and CDR2 are SGHDT and YYEEEE. CDR3 loop: CASSFRSEGVSYEQYF. The CDR3 nucleotides are TGTGCCAGCAGCTTCCGAAGCGAGGGGGTCTCCTACGAGCAGTACTTC.

This chain joins TRBV18 and TRBJ2-7, with D perhaps TRBD2 (6 bases). V lost 6 bases and J 4 bases, leaving 13 bases between the germline ends. This CDR3 has 13 residues. From germline, CDR1 is KGHSH and CDR2 LQKENI. Written as DNA, the CDR3 is TGTGCCAGCTCTCCAGGGAGGCTATACGAGCAGTACTTC. Translated: CASSPGRLYEQYF.

There are a few counts of this clone. This chain links TRBV27 with TRBJ1-5; D is perhaps TRBD1 (6 bases). The CDR3 loop spans 14 amino acids. Germline lookup yields CDR1 MNHEY and CDR2 SMNVEV (reference sequence). V was shortened by 8 bases and J by 2 bases, with 13 bases between the two germline ends. CDR3 coding DNA: TGTGCCAGCCGACGGGCAGGGGGCAATCAGCCCCAGCATTTT. This codes for CASRRAGGNQPQHF.

The rearrangement joins TRBV9 to TRBJ1-2; perhaps TRBD1 as D (5 bases). The CDR3 length is 16 residues. In germline, CDR1 is SGDLS, CDR2 YYNGEE. V gave up 3 bases and J gave up 1 base, with 16 bases separating them. The CDR3 region has the DNA TGTGCCAGCAGCGCGGGGGGAGGGACCGTTAACTATGGCTACACCTTC. The encoded protein is CASSAGGGTVNYGYTF.

The V gene is TRBV7-2, the J gene TRBJ1-6; 10 bases line up with TRBD1. After removal of 8 bases from V and 9 bases from J, the junction contained 7 bases not matched to a gene. CDR1 and CDR2 from the germline V gene are SGHTA and FQGNSA. The CDR3 contains 14 residues. This CDR3 reads CASGRDRGGSPLHF. CDR3 nucleotide sequence: TGTGCCAGCGGGCGGGACAGGGGCGGTTCACCCCTCCACTTT.

The rearrangement joins TRBV18 to TRBJ2-2, with a possible D match to TRBD1 (6 bases). The CDR3 totals 17 residues. In germline, CDR1 is KGHSH, CDR2 LQKENI. V gave up 0 bases and J gave up 1 base, with 12 bases separating them. The CDR3 coding sequence is TGTGCCAGCTCACCACCGGGTGGCAGGGGGAACACCGGGGAGCTGTTTTTT. Translation: CASSPPGGRGNTGELFF.

V is TRBV30 and J is TRBJ2-3; D uncertain. Trimming took 0 bases from V and 2 from J, leaving 9 bases between them. The CDR3 loop spans 14 amino acids. Germline V gene sequence: CDR1 GTSNPN, CDR2 SVGIG (reference sequence). CDR3: CAWSVLSLTDTQYF. The CDR3 DNA reads TGTGCCTGGAGTGTACTAAGCCTCACAGATACGCAGTATTTT.

The rearrangement links TRBV6-5 to TRBJ1-1; unclear D gene. The germline V gene has CDR1 MNHEY and CDR2 SVGAGI. This CDR3 has 13 amino acids. The V and J ends lost 6 bases and 3 bases respectively, with 11 bases between them. Written as DNA, the CDR3 is TGTGCCAGCAGAAGTACCCGGGACACTGAAGCTTTCTTT. Translating it yields CASRSTRDTEAFF.

The genes are TRBV27 and TRBJ2-6, with D possibly TRBD1 on 5 matching bases. The CDR3 is 13 amino acids. V dropped 3 bases and J dropped 7 bases, with 7 bases sitting between them. Germline values: CDR1 MNHEY, CDR2 SMNVEV (reference sequence). The chain's CDR3 is CASSLQGANVLTF. CDR3 nucleotide sequence: TGTGCCAGCAGTTTGCAGGGAGCCAACGTCCTGACTTTC.